The 15 T cell receptor beta chains given below trace back to one sample, sequenced in a study of beta chain features in type 1 diabetes. Study-level findings and limits: Within each of all four CD4+ subsets, Type 1 diabetes patients had TCRB CDR3s that were moderately but significantly shorter.

Their antigens remain unidentified. The isolated RNA, all of it, was reverse transcribed, so expressed TCRB transcripts were what got sequenced. The table came from immunoSEQ multiplex PCR; TCRdb's copy has only in-frame clones and leaves some out. The repertoire holds roughly 340,000 clones, with approximately 12% as singletons. The specimen was naive CD4+ T cells from blood. The receptors derive from a woman under 30 with type 1 diabetes.

There are a few counts of this clone. The chain combines TRBV14 with TRBJ2-7; the match to TRBD2 covers 9 bases. The J segment lost 3 bases and the V segment lost 1 base, leaving 7 bases of the junction unmatched. The CDR3 length is 16 residues. Germline V gives CDR1 SGHDN, CDR2 FVKESK. DNA for the CDR3: TGTGCCAGCAGCCAAGTGGACGCGGGAGGGCTCTACGAGCAGTACTTC. Protein: CASSQVDAGGLYEQYF. Full variable domain (missing parts from reference TRBV14 and TRBJ2-7): EAGVTQFPSHSVIEKGQTVTLRCDPISGHDNLYWYRRVMGKEIKFLLHFVKESKQDESGMPNNRFLAERTGGTYSTLKVQPAELEDSGVYFCASSQVDAGGLYEQYFGPGTRLTVT.

The chain combines TRBV7-9 with TRBJ2-1, with 7 positions matching TRBD2. V dropped 5 bases and J dropped 4; count of bases not matched to a gene: 11. The germline V gene has CDR1 SEHNR and CDR2 FQNEAQ (reference sequence). The CDR3 spans 16 residues. This chain's CDR3 is CASSTPAGWDYNEQFF. The CDR3 nucleotides are TGTGCCAGCAGCACTCCAGCGGGATGGGATTACAATGAGCAGTTCTTC.

The gene calls are TRBV7-3 and TRBJ2-3; 11 bases fit TRBD1. The germline V gene has CDR1 SGHTA and CDR2 FQGTGA. This CDR3 is 16 amino acids long. V shed 1 base and J 2 bases; nucleotides not matched to a gene: 2. The CDR3 sequence: CASSLIGQGATDTQYF. The CDR3 DNA is TGTGCCAGCAGCTTAATAGGACAGGGGGCCACAGATACGCAGTATTTT.

This clone has just a few counts. V gene TRBV2 combines with J gene TRBJ1-2; weak D call: TRBD1 (5 bases). V was cut by 3 bases and J by 4 bases, with 15 bases left in between. The germline CDR1 and CDR2 sequences are SNHLY and FYNNEI. The CDR3 loop spans 15 amino acids. The CDR3 spells CASSDVGALIYGYTF. CDR3 nucleotides: TGTGCCAGCAGTGATGTAGGGGCGCTCATCTATGGCTACACCTTC.

The rearrangement uses TRBV29-1 and TRBJ1-2; TRBD1 is a possible D gene (5 bases). Germline-derived CDR1 and CDR2 are SQVTM and ANQGSEA. V lost 6 bases and J lost 2, with 16 bases in between. This CDR3 region has 14 residues. CDR3 in amino acids: CSVQGGIINYGYTF. CDR3 sequence (DNA): TGCAGCGTCCAGGGAGGGATTATCAACTATGGCTACACCTTC.

A few counts support this clone. The chain has TRBV5-6 and TRBJ2-1; D perhaps matches TRBD1 (5 bases). The CDR3 is 11 residues long. Between the trimmed V and J ends, which lost 3 bases and 14 bases, there was a span of 12 bases. Looked up from germline, CDR1 is SGHDT and CDR2 is YYEEEE. CDR3 bases: TGTGCCAGCAGCTCAGGCAGGGAAAAGTTCTTC. Its protein product is CASSSGREKFF.

The chain is built from TRBV19 and TRBJ1-2, with 7 bases identical to TRBD1. The CDR3 consists of 13 residues. Germline loops: CDR1 LNHDA, CDR2 SQIVND (reference sequence). V shed 7 bases, J shed 4 bases, and the junction held 6 bases outside the gene matches. This chain's CDR3 is CASTAGQRYGYTF. As DNA, the CDR3 is TGTGCCAGTACCGCGGGACAGCGCTATGGCTACACCTTC.

V usage is TRBV10-1 and J usage is TRBJ2-1; a possible D gene is TRBD2 (6 bases). The CDR3 consists of 14 residues. V lost 7 bases and J lost 4, with 14 bases in between. Germline-derived CDR1 and CDR2 are WNHNN and SYGVQD (reference sequence). The DNA for the CDR3 is TGCGCCAGCACACCGGGCCGGGAGTACAATGAGCAGTTCTTC. Protein: CASTPGREYNEQFF.

This clone was seen only a few times. The CDR3 nucleotides are TGTGCCAGCAGTCCTGGCAGAGGCTACACCTTC. Its translation: CASSPGRGYTF. The chain has TRBV28 and TRBJ1-2; D is uncertain. V lost 5 bases and J 8 bases, leaving 9 bases between the germline ends. In germline, CDR1 is MDHEN, CDR2 SYDVKM. The CDR3 covers 11 residues.

CDR3 protein: CASSQDDSLQYF. CDR3 in DNA: TGTGCCAGCAGCCAAGACGACAGCCTCCAGTACTTC. V gene TRBV2 combines with J gene TRBJ2-7; TRBD1 might be the D (5 bases). Trimming removed 6 bases from V and 10 bases from J, with 16 bases in between. Germline V gene lookup returns CDR1 SNHLY and CDR2 FYNNEI. There are 12 residues in the CDR3.

Only a few counts were recorded for this clone. This rearrangement joins TRBV21-1 to TRBJ1-2; whether TRBD1, the table's D call, matches the DNA was not checked. TRBV21-1 counts as a pseudogene. This CDR3 is 12 amino acids long. The CDR3 bases are TGTGCCGGCCAAAGGGCAGGGGAAGGCTACACCTTC. Its protein product is CAGQRAGEGYTF.

CDR3: CSVADRPNYGYTF. The CDR3 DNA reads TGCAGCGTGGCGGACAGGCCAAACTATGGCTACACCTTC. The chain recombines TRBV29-1 with TRBJ1-2; TRBD1 matches 7 bases. V trimming: 6 bases; J trimming: 2 bases; junction bases outside the gene matches: 6. Germline values: CDR1 SQVTM, CDR2 ANQGSEA. CDR3 size: 13 residues.

The chain links TRBV19 to TRBJ1-2; TRBD1 might be the D (5 bases). The V end lost 5 bases, the J end lost 4 bases, and 11 bases lay between the germline ends. CDR1 and CDR2 (germline): LNHDA, SQIVND (reference sequence). There are 13 residues in the CDR3. The DNA for the CDR3 is TGTGCCAGTAGTCCCCGGGGGGGCTATGGCTACACCTTC. It translates to CASSPRGGYGYTF. Together with reference TRBV19 and TRBJ1-2, the CDR3 gives the full variable domain: DGGITQSPKYLFRKEGQNVTLSCEQNLNHDAMYWYRQDPGQGLRLIYYSQIVNDFQKGDIAEGYSVSREKKESFPLTVTSAQKNPTAFYLCASSPRGGYGYTFGSGTRLTVV.

This clone was seen more than once but under ten times. J is TRBJ2-6 and V is TRBV29-1, with a possible D match to TRBD1 (6 bases). The CDR3 is made up of 17 amino acids. Germline CDR1 reads SQVTM; CDR2 reads ANQGSEA. V lost 6 bases, J lost 1 base, and 19 bases lay in between. In DNA form, the CDR3 reads TGCAGCGTGGCGAGACAGGTGGGAATTTCTGGGGCCAACGTCCTGACTTTC. Translation gives CSVARQVGISGANVLTF. Complete variable domain (other parts from reference TRBV29-1 and TRBJ2-6): SAVISQKPSRDICQRGTSLTIQCQVDSQVTMMFWYRQQPGQSLTLIATANQGSEATYESGFVIDKFPISRPNLTFSTLTVSNMSPEDSSIYLCSVARQVGISGANVLTFGAGSRLTVL.

This clone occurred a few times. J is TRBJ2-3 and V is TRBV18; 9 nucleotides match TRBD1. CDR1 is KGHSH, CDR2 LQKENI, per germline. The length of the CDR3 is 15 residues. V lost 2 bases and J lost 1; bases outside the gene matches: 1. This CDR3 reads CASSPRTGGTDTQYF. The CDR3 DNA follows: TGTGCCAGCTCACCAAGGACAGGGGGCACAGATACGCAGTATTTT. The full variable domain, its missing parts supplied by reference TRBV18 and TRBJ2-3, is NAGVMQNPRHLVRRRGQEARLRCSPMKGHSHVYWYRQLPEEGLKFMVYLQKENIIDESGMPKERFSAEFPKEGPSILRIQQVVRGDSAAYFCASSPRTGGTDTQYFGPGTRLTVL.